The present T cell receptor beta chain was sequenced within a study of type 1 regulatory T cells. Study-wide context: An in vitro protocol generated T-allo10, a Tr1-enriched, alloantigen-specific CD4 T cell product.

CDR3 size: 14 residues. V shed 3 bases and J 7 bases; nucleotides not matched to a gene: 3. Germline assignment: CDR1 KGHSH and CDR2 LQKENI. One entry per CDR3 protein, called by TCRdb with MiXCR from the reads. The table records approximately 20,000 distinct CDR3 sequences, roughly a tenth of them present only once. This clonotype is medium-sized (0.01 to 0.1%) in the sample. The chain links TRBV18 to TRBJ1-4, with 9 bases that match TRBD1. This receptor was obtained from a human donor in good health. The specimen sequenced was CD4+ T cells, either the whole sample or a sorted fraction (not recorded which). CDR3 DNA sequence: TGTGCCAGCTCACCGGGACAGGGAGGTGAAAAACTGTTTTTT. Protein sequence: CASSPGQGGEKLFF.